This entry concerns a single T cell receptor beta chain. Per the original data handling: Nucleated cell counts were estimated from reference gene primer amplification. This table comes from immunoSEQ multiplex PCR, and its TCRdb copy is limited to in-frame clones, with some not included. V and J calls and clone size are those listed in that table; D and trimming were worked out from the DNA. The top ten hold 3.5% to 4% of the sample, which has roughly 230,000 clones, nearly 90% seen once. This entry belongs to a study of blood T cell repertoires in COVID-19. V lost 5 bases and J lost 8, with 18 bases in between. The CDR3 totals 14 residues. The germline V gene has CDR1 SGHVS and CDR2 FQNEAQ. The study recruited people aged roughly 18 to 95 years across 20 to 30 US areas. Membership in each cohort depended on participant-reported clinical history.

The chain couples TRBV7-8 to TRBJ1-2; possible D gene TRBD1, 6 bases. Sequencing used PBMCs or T cells enriched from blood (not recorded which). This clonotype was sampled from a young woman with acute COVID-19. CDR3 sequence reads: CASSISGTTRGYTF. In DNA form, the CDR3 reads TGTGCCAGCAGCATTAGCGGGACAACGAGGGGCTACACCTTC.